Included here is one T cell receptor (beta chain) sequence, with context. Its antigen remains unidentified. One base away there is no much larger clone; base qualities are not given. The sample comes from a study of beta chain features in type 1 diabetes (dated by TCRdb to between 2018 and 2020). For the wider study: No differences in mean age, gender distribution, total cell number or subset yield were found between patients and healthy donors. A total of around 110,000,000 sorted cells were examined across all samples, and RNA yield correlated strongly with the number of cells per subset. The study compared TCRB repertoires of sorted circulating CD4+ T cell subsets between recently diagnosed type 1 diabetes patients and matched healthy donors. Naive and central memory subsets were obtained from all 30 or so donors, but regulatory and stem cell-like memory subsets were isolated from only 8 patients and roughly 8 healthy donors.

Study-wide findings and limitations: HLA sub-analyses involved small numbers of individuals, so any influence of HLA type on TCRB rearrangement remained unresolved. The naive, central memory and regulatory TCRB repertoires appeared to resemble one another more closely among patients than among healthy donors. A moderate but significant shortening of TCRB CDR3 length was observed in type 1 diabetes patients in all four CD4+ subsets. At VDJ recombination sites, patients with type 1 diabetes made fewer insertions and deleted more nucleotides, a pattern implying thymic rearrangement abnormalities. Because cDNA was sequenced instead of genomic DNA, highly expressing activated cells could be over-represented, though the groups showed no difference in activation or CD3 levels. PCR might favor shorter templates, but patient and control samples were amplified and corrected together, so any skew would affect both groups equally.

The High Capacity cDNA Reverse Transcription Kit was used to reverse transcribe all of the isolated RNA, meaning that expressed TCRB transcripts were what got sequenced. Deep immunoSEQ sequencing was performed on naive, central memory and regulatory T cell samples, with an average of approximately 3.9 million total reads per sample. Sorted cells were lysed in RLT buffer and RNA was extracted with DNase-treated RNeasy Micro or Mini kits, depending on cell number. Each cell subset was processed separately to prevent cross-contamination, with patient and healthy donor samples processed together. The immunoSEQ multiplex PCR was used to amplify TCRB sequences from cDNA, generating 87-bp fragments that spanned the CDR3 region. Amplicons were sequenced on the Illumina HiSeq platform. As for how the authors treated the data: PCR bias was corrected computationally using synthetic template baselines, and reads within Hamming distance 2 were collapsed, with unmergeable singletons discarded. Reads were aligned against IMGT so that V, D and J genes, CDR3 length and insertions or deletions at six rearrangement sites could be assigned. Within each subset, clonotype counts were normalized to sorted cell number, and only after that were true diversity and Gini coefficients computed with the tcR R package. The overlap coefficient, calculated on TCRB nucleotide sequences, was used to measure repertoire sharing. Out-of-frame TCRB sequences from naive cells were analyzed as a proxy for the pre-selection repertoire. The clones in this table, taken by TCRdb from immuneACCESS, are in-frame only. Not every clone is retained; where verified, under half of the shortfall comes from an unresolved V gene, and the cause of the rest is unknown. V and J calls and clone size are those listed in that table; D and trimming were worked out from the DNA. This sample is represented by hundreds of thousands of clones; roughly 16% of them were singletons. 0.02% to 0.03% of the sample rests with the top ten.

From each donor, a single peripheral blood sample of around 120 mL on average was drawn into heparinised tubes. A BD FACSAria II was used to sort naive, central memory, regulatory and stem cell-like memory CD4+ T cells with a panel that included CD45RO, CCR7, CD25, CD127, CD95 and CD27. Every sorted population had a purity above 95%. Right away, PBMCs were isolated by Lymphoprep density gradient centrifugation and were stained directly, with no culture step. Samples were stained and sorted in pairs, with one healthy donor and one patient per experiment, so that batch effects were minimized. Based on the germline V gene, the CDR1 and CDR2 sequences are SGHVS and FQNEAQ. The CDR3 starts with the cysteine, ends with the phenylalanine, and has 13 residues. The retained sequence is limited to the CDR3, 39 bases, with the frame set at the first base. V sheds 4 bases and J sheds 8 bases, leaving 14 bases between their ends.

The source is a young woman in good health. Sequencing input: naive CD4+ T cells from blood. The sample's cell subset or site label is to be understood as: true naive CD4+ T cells. The chain couples TRBV7-8 to TRBJ1-2; the best D guess is TRBD1, with 5 bases matching. The CDR3 amino acid sequence is: CASSSGRSRGYTF. The DNA is TGTGCCAGCAGCTCGGGACGAAGTAGGGGCTACACCTTC.